This entry is about one T cell receptor beta chain. Its antigen is undetermined. In the same sample, other DNA sequences code for this CDR3. This record belongs to a study of shared clonotypes between healthy human individuals. General observations from the study: The low donor count limited represented genetic and exposure-history diversity.

For each subset, genomic DNA was distributed in equal portions over several immunoSEQ plates. Sequencing was performed with immunoSEQ multiplex PCR; in TCRdb, only in-frame clones are kept and a portion is missing. The data show roughly 1,600,000 clones, roughly 98.5% seen once. Sequencing was performed on naive CD4+ T cells sorted from blood. Subset reported: CD45RA+ positively selected. The TCR sequence derives from a man in his thirties or forties in good health.

In nucleotides, the CDR3 is TGCGCCAGCAGCTTGGACCGGGAGTACGAGCAGTACTTC. As protein: CASSLDREYEQYF. The J gene is TRBJ2-7, the V gene TRBV5-1; D possibly corresponds to TRBD2 (6 bases). The germline V gene encodes CDR1 SGHRS and CDR2 YFSETQ. Trimming cost V 0 bases and J 4 bases, with 8 bases left between them. The CDR3 contains 13 residues.